This record looks at one TCR beta chain sequence and its context. This specimen belongs to a study of shared T cell receptors in the human thymus. The CDR3 has 13 amino acids. After removal of 4 bases from V and 6 bases from J, the junction contained 5 bases not matched to a gene. Germline V CDR1 and CDR2: KGHSH, LQKENI. The repertoire was sequenced with immunoSEQ multiplex PCR; TCRdb's copy has only in-frame clones and lacks some. The profile shows approximately 760,000 clones, over 75% of them singletons. The data also belong to a second study, concerning human thymus T cells.

The source of this sequence is a girl less than two years old with a congenital heart defect. The sample taken for sequencing was thymocytes. This chain joins TRBV18 and TRBJ1-2, with 7 bases lining up with TRBD1. The CDR3: CASSLEGTDGYTF. The CDR3, as DNA: TGTGCCAGCTCACTGGAAGGGACAGATGGCTACACCTTC.